Listed here are 4 T cell receptor beta chains from one sample, sequenced in a study of blood T cell repertoires in COVID-19. Sequencing used immunoSEQ multiplex PCR; TCRdb keeps in-frame clones, though not all of them. The sample includes more than 150,000 clones, around four fifths of them seen just once. Sequenced material: peripheral blood. These receptors were obtained from a woman aged 40 to 55 with acute or convalescent COVID-19.

This chain links TRBV29-1 with TRBJ1-2, with 8 bases matching TRBD1. Trimming removed 7 bases from V and 4 bases from J; junction bases left unmatched: 11. The germline gives CDR1 SQVTM, CDR2 ANQGSEA. This CDR3 has 14 residues. The CDR3: CSAQMTGVAYGYTF. The CDR3 coding sequence is TGCAGCGCCCAGATGACAGGGGTCGCCTATGGCTACACCTTC.

In DNA form, the CDR3 reads TGTGCCATCAGTGGCACCGGACAAGACTTCAGCTCCTATAATTCACCCCTCCACTTT. Translated: CAISGTGQDFSSYNSPLHF. V is TRBV10-3 and J is TRBJ1-6; possible D gene TRBD1, 5 bases. V was pared by 4 bases and J by 0 bases, with 19 bases between. The CDR3 runs to 19 residues. Germline CDR1 ENHRY, CDR2 SYGVKD.

V usage is TRBV12-3 or TRBV12-4 and J usage is TRBJ1-2; D remains unclear. The ends were cut back, 3 bases at V and 3 bases at J, with 8 bases in the middle. CDR3 length: 13 amino acids. For the CDR3, the DNA is TGTGCCAGCAGTTTTGAGGCGGACTATGGCTACACCTTC. This encodes CASSFEADYGYTF.

The rearrangement joins TRBV2 to TRBJ2-2; TRBD2 matches 12 bases. With V trimmed by 7 bases and J by 3 bases, 3 bases remained unmatched. Per germline, CDR1 SNHLY and CDR2 FYNNEI. This CDR3 region has 15 residues. The CDR3 coding sequence is TGTGCCAGCACACTAGCGGGGGGCTACACCGGGGAGCTGTTTTTT. Translation gives CASTLAGGYTGELFF.